The clone carrying this T cell receptor (beta chain) is a singleton in its sample. Random hexamers were used to reverse transcribe the RNA input (about 0.5 to 1 ug). The immunoSEQ assay covered 54 Vbeta and 13 Jbeta segments for CDR3. A single record per CDR3 protein comes from TCRdb applying MiXCR to the immunoSEQ multiplex PCR reads. The data contain 50,000 or so distinct CDR3 sequences, 80% to 95% of them singletons. This sample was taken from a study of CD8 T cells in Susac syndrome. Controls comprised healthy donors matched for age and sex. Negative isolation yielded the CD8+ and CD4+ T cells, while FACS enriched the TEMRA cells. The receptor was derived from a human donor in good health. Sequencing was done on a sample of CD8+ T cells from PBMCs.

The CDR3 here is CASSGPRDSGYGYTF. In DNA form, the CDR3 reads TGTGCCAGCAGTGGGCCCCGGGACAGCGGATATGGCTACACCTTC. The chain uses TRBV2 and TRBJ1-2; 7 bases align to TRBD1. Germline CDR1 and CDR2: SNHLY and FYNNEI. This CDR3 spans 15 amino acids. V was pared by 4 bases and J by 5 bases, with 10 bases of the junction left unmatched. Full variable domain (remainder filled in from reference TRBV2 and TRBJ1-2): EPEVTQTPSHQVTQMGQEVILRCVPISNHLYFYWYRQILGQKVEFLVSFYNNEISEKSEIFDDQFSVERPDGSNFTLKIRSTKLEDSAMYFCASSGPRDSGYGYTFGSGTRLTVV.